This T cell receptor beta chain appears in the sequencing data of a study of T cells in Graves' hyperthyroidism and ophthalmopathy. RNA transcripts provided the source from which TCR beta CDR3 regions were amplified. The HTBI primer set was used in a first-round RT-PCR of the TCR CDR3. TCRdb independently ran MiXCR on the multiplex PCR reads; one entry per CDR3 protein. The sample yields around 580,000 distinct CDR3 sequences, around 46% seen once. Clinical symptoms, serum thyroxine, TRAb, thyroid ultrasound and orbital computed tomography established diagnosis. At least ten counts were recorded for this clonotype. V lost 1 base and J 4 bases, leaving 7 bases between the germline ends. The CDR3 spans 14 residues. CDR1 and CDR2 (germline): SGHTA, FQGNSA.

The receptor comes from a woman aged 18 to 35 with Graves' hyperthyroidism. Material for sequencing was peripheral blood or thyroid tissue (not recorded which). This rearrangement joins TRBV7-2 to TRBJ2-2; D is uncertain. CDR3 protein: CASSLGIFTGELFF. The CDR3 region has the DNA TGTGCCAGCAGCTTAGGGATTTTCACCGGGGAGCTGTTTTTT.